Listed here is a single T cell receptor (beta chain). This sample was included in a study of type 1 and type 2 diabetes patients. Study context: Participants included type 1 and type 2 diabetes patients plus nondiabetic controls.

Germline lookup yields CDR1 SGDLS and CDR2 YYNGEE. The CDR3 loop spans 15 amino acids. V gave up 4 bases and J gave up 1 base; unmatched junction bases: 4. Genomic DNA was the PCR template. Multiplex PCR with 30 forward and 13 reverse primers amplified the TCR beta CDR3. TCRdb called the multiplex PCR reads again in MiXCR, with one record for every CDR3 protein. The repertoire has 280,000 or so distinct CDR3 sequences, around 47% of them found once; the top ten carry 12% to 15%. This TCR was sampled from a man in his late teens or twenties with type 2 diabetes. The chain couples TRBV9 to TRBJ2-2, with TRBD2 matching 7 bases. The specimen sequenced was peripheral blood mononuclear cells (PBMCs). CDR3 in DNA: TGTGCCAGCAGCATAACTAGCGTGAACACCGGGGAGCTGTTTTTT. Residues: CASSITSVNTGELFF.